A single sample is the source of the 15 T cell receptor beta chains below, sequenced in a study of T cells in tumors after PD-1 blockade (dated by TCRdb to about 2019). The library was generated by the immunoSEQ multiplex PCR assay. The clones in this table, taken by TCRdb from immuneACCESS, are in-frame only. Not every clone is retained; where verified, under half of the shortfall comes from an unresolved V gene, and the cause of the rest is unknown. This sample gives some 60,000 clones in total; about four fifths of them show up just once. The ten top clones hold about an eighth of the sample. This specimen's time point label, interpreted: before anti-PD-1 therapy. The source material was PBMCs, sampled before anti-PD-1 treatment. The receptors derive from a human donor with basal cell carcinoma.

The chain combines TRBV30 with TRBJ2-2; a possible D gene is TRBD2 (5 bases). The CDR3 sequence is 15 residues long. The V end lost 3 bases, the J end lost 0 bases, and 11 bases lay between the germline ends. In germline, CDR1 is GTSNPN, CDR2 SVGIG (reference sequence). The CDR3 sequence: CAWSGGQTNTGELFF. The CDR3, as DNA: TGTGCCTGGAGCGGCGGGCAGACGAACACCGGGGAGCTGTTTTTT.

The genes are TRBV6-1 and TRBJ1-6; D is uncertain. Per germline, CDR1 MNHNS and CDR2 SASEGT. The V and J ends lost 0 bases and 11 bases respectively, with 17 bases between them. This CDR3 has 16 residues. CDR3 loop: CASSEASGPLSAPLHF. The CDR3 bases are TGTGCCAGCAGTGAAGCATCCGGGCCCCTCTCGGCACCCCTCCACTTT.

This chain joins TRBV5-1 and TRBJ2-3; a weak D match, TRBD2 (6 bases). From germline, CDR1 is SGHRS and CDR2 YFSETQ. CDR3 length: 14 amino acids. V was pared by 2 bases and J by 7 bases, with 14 bases between. CDR3 sequence: CASSFLASDYTQYF. For the CDR3, the DNA is TGCGCCAGCAGCTTTTTGGCTAGCGACTATACGCAGTATTTT.

This clone has a handful of counts. The rearrangement joins TRBV6-5 to TRBJ1-1, with D uncertain. V lost 6 bases, J lost 0 bases, and 14 bases lay in between. Germline-derived CDR1 and CDR2 are MNHEY and SVGAGI. CDR3 length: 15 amino acids. The CDR3 nucleotides read TGTGCCAGCAGCCCCTCGGACGGACTGAACACTGAAGCTTTCTTT. Protein sequence: CASSPSDGLNTEAFF.

The genes are TRBV2 and TRBJ1-2; 7 positions agree with TRBD1. V lost 7 bases, J lost 6 bases, and 8 bases stayed unmatched. The CDR3 consists of 13 residues. Germline assignment: CDR1 SNHLY and CDR2 FYNNEI. The CDR3 reads CASNDRESDGYTF. CDR3 sequence (DNA): TGTGCCAGCAATGACAGGGAGAGTGATGGCTACACCTTC. The full variable domain, in which reference TRBV2 and TRBJ1-2 provide the parts outside the CDR3, is EPEVTQTPSHQVTQMGQEVILRCVPISNHLYFYWYRQILGQKVEFLVSFYNNEISEKSEIFDDQFSVERPDGSNFTLKIRSTKLEDSAMYFCASNDRESDGYTFGSGTRLTVV.

CDR3 region: CASSFWGREKAFF. The CDR3 DNA reads as TGTGCCAGCAGCTTTTGGGGACGCGAAAAAGCTTTCTTT. The chain recombines TRBV7-2 with TRBJ1-1, with D possibly matching TRBD1 (5 bases). Germline CDR1 and CDR2: SGHTA and FQGNSA. The CDR3 is 13 amino acids. V lost 3 bases, J lost 9 bases, and 14 bases lay in between.

The V gene is TRBV7-8, the J gene TRBJ1-1, with D possibly matching TRBD1 (6 bases). The CDR3 is 17 amino acids. The V end lost 7 bases, the J end lost 1 base, and 22 bases lay between the germline ends. Germline V gene data show CDR1 as SGHVS and CDR2 as FQNEAQ. In DNA form, the CDR3 reads TGTGCCAGCAATTTCGGGACAACTTTACTTACGAACACTGAAGCTTTCTTT. It specifies CASNFGTTLLTNTEAFF.

The rearrangement uses TRBV9 and TRBJ2-5; possible D gene TRBD2, 7 bases. The CDR3 is made up of 16 amino acids. Trimming left V 4 bases short and J 2 bases short, with 18 bases between. Germline V CDR1 and CDR2: SGDLS, YYNGEE. The CDR3 nucleotides read TGTGCCAGCAGCCCCGCGTGGGGGGGGACACAAGAGACCCAGTACTTC. Its protein product is CASSPAWGGTQETQYF.

The chain couples TRBV2 to TRBJ2-7; TRBD2 is a possible D gene (6 bases). There are 13 residues in the CDR3. Germline V gene lookup returns CDR1 SNHLY and CDR2 FYNNEI. Trimming left V 6 bases short and J 2 bases short, with 11 bases between. The CDR3 here is CASRKASAYEQYF. The CDR3, as DNA: TGTGCCAGCAGGAAAGCTAGCGCCTACGAGCAGTACTTC.

This clone was counted a single time. The CDR3 is CASREPGQANYGYTF. The CDR3 nucleotides read TGTGCCAGCAGGGAACCGGGACAGGCTAACTATGGCTACACCTTC. The rearrangement uses TRBV2 and TRBJ1-2, with 8 bases that match TRBD1. Germline V lookup: CDR1 SNHLY, CDR2 FYNNEI. The CDR3 runs to 15 residues. Trimming took 6 bases from V and 0 from J; bases not matched to a gene: 6.

This sequence joins TRBV7-6 and TRBJ2-1; D call uncertain. Germline V gives CDR1 SGHVS, CDR2 FNYEAQ. The germline V and J ends were trimmed by 1 base and 8 bases, with 12 bases remaining between them. This CDR3 spans 14 amino acids. As DNA, the CDR3 is TGTGCCAGCAGCTTAGGGGGTCTGGCTGATGAGCAGTTCTTC. Translation gives CASSLGGLADEQFF.

Only a few counts were recorded for this clone. The chain combines TRBV30 with TRBJ1-6, with a tentative D call TRBD1 (5 bases). The CDR3 totals 12 residues. Trimming took off 3 bases at V and 9 bases at J, with 9 bases between the two ends. In germline, CDR1 is GTSNPN, CDR2 SVGIG (reference sequence). This CDR3 reads CAWSQGLSPLHF. DNA of the CDR3: TGTGCCTGGAGCCAGGGCCTTTCACCCCTCCACTTT.

This clone was observed once. The chain uses TRBV11-1 and TRBJ1-1; D gene unclear. Germline CDR1 is SGHAT and CDR2 is FQDESV (reference sequence). V gave up 4 bases and J gave up 6 bases, with 12 bases separating them. The CDR3 consists of 13 residues. The CDR3 nucleotides are TGTGCCAGCAGCTACCGCCTGGGAGCTGAAGCTTTCTTT. Translating gives CASSYRLGAEAFF. The full variable domain, completed using reference TRBV11-1 and TRBJ1-1, is EAEVAQSPRYKITEKSQAVAFWCDPISGHATLYWYRQILGQGPELLVQFQDESVVDDSQLPKDRFSAERLKGVDSTLKIQPAELGDSAMYLCASSYRLGAEAFFGQGTRLTVV.

This clone was counted a single time. The rearrangement links TRBV6-2 or TRBV6-3 to TRBJ2-1, with 8 bases lining up with TRBD1. The trim removed 5 bases at V and 1 base at J, leaving 1 base unmatched. Germline values: CDR1 MNHEY, CDR2 SVGEGT. The length of the CDR3 is 14 residues. The CDR3 sequence: CASSGDRSYNEQFF. The CDR3 DNA is TGTGCCAGCAGTGGGGACAGGTCCTACAATGAGCAGTTCTTC.

The DNA of the CDR3 is TGCGCCAGCAGAGTCGACAGGGGTGGAGATACGCAGTATTTT. It yields the protein CASRVDRGGDTQYF. This chain uses TRBV5-1 with TRBJ2-3, with 8 bases identical to TRBD1. The CDR3 runs to 14 residues. Germline V gene sequence: CDR1 SGHRS, CDR2 YFSETQ. With 5 bases clipped from V and 5 bases from J, the junction kept 7 bases outside the gene matches.